The rows below give T cell receptor beta chains drawn from one sample of a study of blood T cell repertoires in COVID-19. Sequencing used immunoSEQ multiplex PCR; TCRdb keeps in-frame clones, though not all of them. The repertoire holds some 140,000 clones, with roughly 85% as singletons. The specimen was peripheral blood. The source of these receptors is a man aged 60-69 years with acute or convalescent COVID-19. The CDR3 runs from the conserved cysteine through the conserved F or W. Each record gives: D gene, CDR3 length, V gene, J gene, clone size, CDR3 DNA, CDR3 protein. A D gene is named only where the DNA matches it firmly. Clone size appears in some rows only: once, few, many, or a class for an expanded clone.

d_gene: TRBD1; len: 13; v_gene: TRBV18; j_gene: TRBJ1-1; abundance: once; CDR3nt: TGTGCCAGCTCGCCGACCCCAGGGGGTGAAGCTTTCTTT; CDR3aa: CASSPTPGGEAFF
d_gene: TRBD2; len: 19; v_gene: TRBV6-2/TRBV6-3; j_gene: TRBJ2-1; abundance: NA; CDR3nt: TGTGCCAGCAGTTACCTAGGGCTAGCGGGAGGATTGGGAGTCGGAGAGCAGTTCTTC; CDR3aa: CASSYLGLAGGLGVGEQFF
d_gene: NA; len: 13; v_gene: TRBV5-4; j_gene: TRBJ2-3; abundance: NA; CDR3nt: TGTGCCAGCAGCTCTGGAGATACAGATACGCAGTATTTT; CDR3aa: CASSSGDTDTQYF
d_gene: TRBD1; len: 15; v_gene: TRBV18; j_gene: TRBJ2-1; abundance: NA; CDR3nt: TGTGCCAGCTCACTAACGGGAAGGGGGCTCAATGAGCAGTTCTTC; CDR3aa: CASSLTGRGLNEQFF
d_gene: NA; len: 14; v_gene: TRBV7-9; j_gene: TRBJ1-4; abundance: NA; CDR3nt: TGTGCCAGCAGCTTATTGCGTACCGGTGAAAAACTGTTTTTT; CDR3aa: CASSLLRTGEKLFF
d_gene: TRBD1; len: 14; v_gene: TRBV29-1; j_gene: TRBJ2-7; abundance: once; CDR3nt: TGCAGCGTTGGGGGGGGACAGGGGACCTACGAGCAGTACTTC; CDR3aa: CSVGGGQGTYEQYF
d_gene: NA; len: 15; v_gene: TRBV27; j_gene: TRBJ2-1; abundance: NA; CDR3nt: TGTGCCAGCAGTCCCCTGGCTAGCCTGTACAATGAGCAGTTCTTC; CDR3aa: CASSPLASLYNEQFF
d_gene: NA; len: 13; v_gene: TRBV6-5; j_gene: TRBJ1-1; abundance: NA; CDR3nt: TGTGCCAGCACGAGGGCCCAGAACACTGAAGCTTTCTTT; CDR3aa: CASTRAQNTEAFF
d_gene: NA; len: 13; v_gene: TRBV12-3/TRBV12-4; j_gene: TRBJ1-1; abundance: NA; CDR3nt: TGTGCCAGCAGTTTATTCGGGATCTCTGAAGCTTTCTTT; CDR3aa: CASSLFGISEAFF
d_gene: NA; len: 15; v_gene: TRBV4-2; j_gene: TRBJ1-2; abundance: NA; CDR3nt: TGTGCCAGCAGCCAAGATAACGCGGCAAACTATGGCTACACCTTC; CDR3aa: CASSQDNAANYGYTF
d_gene: NA; len: 14; v_gene: TRBV28; j_gene: TRBJ1-4; abundance: once; CDR3nt: TGTGCCAGCAGTTCACAGAAGGTTGAGGAAAAACTGTTTTTT; CDR3aa: CASSSQKVEEKLFF
d_gene: TRBD1; len: 11; v_gene: TRBV29-1; j_gene: TRBJ1-1; abundance: NA; CDR3nt: TGCAGCGTCCAGGTTGTCGGACAGGTAAACTTT; CDR3aa: CSVQVVGQVNF
d_gene: NA; len: 14; v_gene: TRBV15; j_gene: TRBJ1-2; abundance: NA; CDR3nt: TGTGCCACCAGCAGAGATAGGACAGACTATGGCTACACCTTC; CDR3aa: CATSRDRTDYGYTF
d_gene: TRBD2; len: 15; v_gene: TRBV5-6; j_gene: TRBJ2-1; abundance: NA; CDR3nt: TGTGCCAGCAGCTTGGAAGCGGGAGGGTCGAATGAGCAGTTCTTC; CDR3aa: CASSLEAGGSNEQFF
d_gene: NA; len: 15; v_gene: TRBV5-1; j_gene: TRBJ1-3; abundance: NA; CDR3nt: TGCGCCAGCAGTATAGGATCAGGCCCTGGAAACACCATATATTTT; CDR3aa: CASSIGSGPGNTIYF
d_gene: TRBD1; len: 13; v_gene: TRBV19; j_gene: TRBJ1-2; abundance: NA; CDR3nt: TGTGCCAGCCGGTTACAGGGGGCAATGGGCTACACCTTC; CDR3aa: CASRLQGAMGYTF
d_gene: TRBD1; len: 13; v_gene: TRBV19; j_gene: TRBJ2-2; abundance: NA; CDR3nt: TGTGTCACAGGGGGTATGGGATCCGGGGAGCTGTTTTTT; CDR3aa: CVTGGMGSGELFF
d_gene: TRBD2; len: 15; v_gene: TRBV7-6; j_gene: TRBJ2-1; abundance: once; CDR3nt: TGTGCCAGCAGCCCCGGGACTAGCGTTAACAATGAGCAGTTCTTC; CDR3aa: CASSPGTSVNNEQFF
d_gene: NA; len: 14; v_gene: TRBV2; j_gene: TRBJ1-5; abundance: NA; CDR3nt: TGTGCCAGCAGTGAAAGGGCGGCAGGGCAGCCCCAGCATTTT; CDR3aa: CASSERAAGQPQHF
d_gene: NA; len: 13; v_gene: TRBV30; j_gene: TRBJ1-1; abundance: NA; CDR3nt: TGTGCCTGGGGTTCCGGGGGTGGCACTGAAGCTTTCTTT; CDR3aa: CAWGSGGGTEAFF
d_gene: TRBD2; len: 15; v_gene: TRBV19; j_gene: TRBJ2-2; abundance: few; CDR3nt: TGTGCCAGTCGGCTAGCGGGAAGCGGGACCGGGGAGCTGTTTTTT; CDR3aa: CASRLAGSGTGELFF
d_gene: NA; len: 14; v_gene: TRBV3-1/TRBV3-2; j_gene: TRBJ2-2; abundance: NA; CDR3nt: TGTGCCAGCAGCTCCCAAGGGGCGGCCGGGGAGCTGTTTTTT; CDR3aa: CASSSQGAAGELFF
d_gene: NA; len: 12; v_gene: TRBV6-1; j_gene: TRBJ2-7; abundance: NA; CDR3nt: TGTGCCAGCAGTGAAAGAGGATACGAGCAGTACTTC; CDR3aa: CASSERGYEQYF
d_gene: NA; len: 15; v_gene: TRBV5-1; j_gene: TRBJ2-2; abundance: NA; CDR3nt: TGCGCCAGCAGCTTGGACGGGGTGGGCACCGGGGAGCTGTTTTTT; CDR3aa: CASSLDGVGTGELFF
d_gene: TRBD2; len: 16; v_gene: TRBV4-3; j_gene: TRBJ2-3; abundance: NA; CDR3nt: TGCGCCAGCAGCCAAGCGGCGGGAGCAGTTTTGGATACGCAGTATTTT; CDR3aa: CASSQAAGAVLDTQYF
d_gene: NA; len: 13; v_gene: TRBV3-1/TRBV3-2; j_gene: TRBJ2-2; abundance: NA; CDR3nt: TGTGCCAGCAGCCAACTCGCCAGGGGGGAGCTGTTTTTT; CDR3aa: CASSQLARGELFF
d_gene: NA; len: 12; v_gene: TRBV30; j_gene: TRBJ1-3; abundance: NA; CDR3nt: TGTGCCTGGAGTACGGCTGGAAACACCATATATTTT; CDR3aa: CAWSTAGNTIYF
d_gene: TRBD1; len: 14; v_gene: TRBV11-1; j_gene: TRBJ2-7; abundance: NA; CDR3nt: TGTGCCAGCAGCTTTACAGGGGCTTCCTACGAGCAGTACTTC; CDR3aa: CASSFTGASYEQYF
d_gene: NA; len: 14; v_gene: TRBV6-2/TRBV6-3; j_gene: TRBJ2-7; abundance: NA; CDR3nt: TGTGCCAGCAGTTTCACCTGGCCCAACTACGAGCAGTACTTC; CDR3aa: CASSFTWPNYEQYF
d_gene: NA; len: 14; v_gene: TRBV9; j_gene: TRBJ2-7; abundance: NA; CDR3nt: TGTGCCAGCAGCGTCACTAGCTTAGCCTACGAGCAGTACTTC; CDR3aa: CASSVTSLAYEQYF
d_gene: NA; len: 15; v_gene: TRBV11-2; j_gene: TRBJ2-4; abundance: NA; CDR3nt: TGTGCCAGCAGCCCCCTCCCAGTAGCCAAAAACATTCAGTACTTC; CDR3aa: CASSPLPVAKNIQYF
d_gene: NA; len: 16; v_gene: TRBV28; j_gene: TRBJ1-4; abundance: NA; CDR3nt: TGTGCCAGCAGTACCGCCGGCGGCACCTTTGACGAAAAACTGTTTTTT; CDR3aa: CASSTAGGTFDEKLFF
d_gene: TRBD1; len: 13; v_gene: TRBV24-1; j_gene: TRBJ1-2; abundance: NA; CDR3nt: TGTGCCACCAGCCTCGGGACAGGCTATGGCTACACCTTC; CDR3aa: CATSLGTGYGYTF
d_gene: NA; len: 15; v_gene: TRBV10-3; j_gene: TRBJ1-2; abundance: NA; CDR3nt: TGTGCCATCAGCCCGCCAAGGGGGATGGACTATGGCTACACCTTC; CDR3aa: CAISPPRGMDYGYTF
d_gene: NA; len: 17; v_gene: TRBV19; j_gene: TRBJ1-5; abundance: NA; CDR3nt: TGTGCCAGTAGTATTAGAGGCGGCAGGGTCCTTAATCAGCCCCAGCATTTT; CDR3aa: CASSIRGGRVLNQPQHF
d_gene: NA; len: 13; v_gene: TRBV29-1; j_gene: TRBJ2-7; abundance: NA; CDR3nt: TGCAGCGTTGCAGAGGCCCTCTCCTACGAGCAGTACTTC; CDR3aa: CSVAEALSYEQYF
d_gene: NA; len: 14; v_gene: TRBV5-1; j_gene: TRBJ1-1; abundance: NA; CDR3nt: TGCGCCAGCAGCTTGGAATTGGGAGACACTGAAGCTTTCTTT; CDR3aa: CASSLELGDTEAFF
d_gene: TRBD1; len: 16; v_gene: TRBV14; j_gene: TRBJ1-1; abundance: NA; CDR3nt: TGTGCCAGCAGACAAGGTGGTACAGGGGGCCGTACTGAAGCTTTCTTT; CDR3aa: CASRQGGTGGRTEAFF
d_gene: TRBD1; len: 15; v_gene: TRBV28; j_gene: TRBJ1-5; abundance: NA; CDR3nt: TGTGCCAGCAGCGTCGGACAGGGGAGCAATCAGCCCCAGCATTTT; CDR3aa: CASSVGQGSNQPQHF